This entry lists 27 T cell receptor beta chains sequenced from one sample in a study of T cells in Graves' hyperthyroidism and ophthalmopathy. Amplification of TCR beta CDR3 regions used RNA as the template. A first-round RT-PCR of the TCR CDR3 used the HTBI primer set. TCRdb processed the multiplex PCR reads anew with MiXCR; each CDR3 protein has one entry. The sample lists around 270,000 distinct CDR3 sequences; roughly 20% were seen once. The sequenced sample was blood. The source of these receptors is a man in his forties or fifties with Graves' ophthalmopathy.

This clonotype was observed a handful of times. J is TRBJ2-2 and V is TRBV19; D may be TRBD2 (6 bases). The germline V and J ends were trimmed by 7 bases and 6 bases, with 18 bases remaining between them. Looked up from germline, CDR1 is LNHDA and CDR2 is SQIVND (reference sequence). The CDR3 covers 15 residues. The chain's CDR3 is CASTRDSKLSGELFF. The CDR3 coding sequence is TGTGCCAGTACTCGGGACTCTAAACTTTCCGGGGAGCTGTTTTTT.

This clonotype has ten or more counts. The rearrangement uses TRBV12-3 or TRBV12-4 and TRBJ1-1, with D uncertain. The V end was cut by 4 bases, the J end by 4 bases, with 10 bases between. The CDR3 sequence is 13 residues long. CDR3 in amino acids: CASSYEEGTEAFF. In nucleotides, the CDR3 is TGTGCCAGCAGTTATGAGGAGGGCACTGAAGCTTTCTTT.

The V call is TRBV27, the J call TRBJ1-5; the match to TRBD1 covers 10 bases. The CDR3 covers 15 residues. Germline values: CDR1 MNHEY, CDR2 SMNVEV (reference sequence). The ends lost 6 bases at V and 5 bases at J; junction bases unmatched: 7. In DNA, the CDR3 is TGTGCCAGCAGCCAAGGGACAGGGGCTGATCAGCCCCAGCATTTT. Its translation is CASSQGTGADQPQHF.

Ten or more counts support this clonotype. The chain joins TRBV2 to TRBJ2-5; 13 nucleotides align to TRBD2. This CDR3 region has 16 residues. Looked up from germline, CDR1 is SNHLY and CDR2 is FYNNEI. Germline trimming cut 4 bases from V and 4 bases from J; bases unmatched to any gene: 6. The CDR3 loop is CASSGGLAGWGETQYF. In DNA form, the CDR3 reads TGTGCCAGCAGTGGGGGACTAGCGGGATGGGGAGAGACCCAGTACTTC.

The chain links TRBV7-9 to TRBJ1-2, with TRBD1 matching over 7 bases. V trimming: 3 bases; J trimming: 4 bases; junction bases outside the gene matches: 2. The germline V gene encodes CDR1 SEHNR and CDR2 FQNEAQ (reference sequence). This CDR3 spans 13 amino acids. Written as DNA, the CDR3 is TGTGCCAGCAGCTTGCAGGGGGGCTATGGCTACACCTTC. Translation: CASSLQGGYGYTF.

This clonotype occurred many times. The chain combines TRBV25-1 with TRBJ2-5, with D possibly being TRBD2 (5 bases). Germline V gene lookup returns CDR1 MGHDK and CDR2 SYGVNS. Between the trimmed V and J ends, which lost 3 bases and 0 bases, there was a span of 8 bases. This CDR3 comprises 14 residues. The CDR3 here is CASSDPGYQETQYF. Written as DNA, the CDR3 is TGTGCCAGCAGTGACCCGGGGTACCAAGAGACCCAGTACTTC.

V usage is TRBV5-1 and J usage is TRBJ1-6, with 7 positions matching TRBD1. V shed 3 bases and J 7 bases; nucleotides not matched to a gene: 4. In germline, CDR1 is SGHRS, CDR2 YFSETQ. The CDR3 is made up of 14 amino acids. This CDR3 reads CASSSEGANSPLHF. CDR3 DNA: TGCGCCAGCAGCTCCGAGGGGGCGAATTCACCCCTCCACTTT.

This clonotype has more than one count but fewer than ten. This chain links TRBV5-1 with TRBJ2-5; D is unclear. The germline CDR1 and CDR2 sequences are SGHRS and YFSETQ. V dropped 3 bases and J dropped 5 bases, with 14 bases sitting between them. The CDR3 sequence is 14 residues long. The DNA of the CDR3 is TGCGCCAGCAGCTCCGGACGCTTGGTGGAGACCCAGTACTTC. This codes for CASSSGRLVETQYF.

The sample holds many counts of this clonotype. The J gene is TRBJ2-7, the V gene TRBV20-1; 8 bases map to TRBD1. This CDR3 comprises 14 residues. CDR1 and CDR2 (germline): DFQATT, SNEGSKA (reference sequence). V trimming: 6 bases; J trimming: 4 bases; junction bases outside the gene matches: 11. This chain's CDR3 is CSAPGRTGLYEQYF. In DNA form, the CDR3 reads TGCAGTGCGCCGGGGAGGACAGGGCTATACGAGCAGTACTTC.

Ten or more counts support this clonotype. J is TRBJ1-2 and V is TRBV28; D remains ambiguous. V was clipped by 4 bases and J by 4 bases, with 10 bases between them. The CDR3 has 13 residues. Germline V gives CDR1 MDHEN, CDR2 SYDVKM. The CDR3 coding sequence is TGTGCCAGCAGTTCCGGTCGACCCTATGGCTACACCTTC. It specifies CASSSGRPYGYTF.

This clonotype has ten or more counts. The chain employs TRBV2 and TRBJ1-1; 7 bases line up with TRBD1. The CDR3 loop spans 14 amino acids. The germline gives CDR1 SNHLY, CDR2 FYNNEI. V was clipped by 5 bases and J by 5 bases; unmatched bases: 8. In DNA, the CDR3 is TGTGCCAGCAGTAAGGTCAGGGGGAGGACTGAAGCTTTCTTT. This translates into CASSKVRGRTEAFF.

In this sample, this clonotype turned up a few times. The rearrangement links TRBV14 to TRBJ2-1; no definite D call. The V and J ends lost 0 bases and 0 bases respectively, with 9 bases between them. Germline V gene lookup returns CDR1 SGHDN and CDR2 FVKESK. The CDR3 loop spans 16 amino acids. The CDR3 coding sequence is TGTGCCAGCAGCCAAGATCTCATGAGCTCCTACAATGAGCAGTTCTTC. Translating gives CASSQDLMSSYNEQFF.

In its sample, this clonotype was seen many times. The chain carries TRBV30 and TRBJ2-1; D unresolved. This CDR3 region has 11 residues. Between the trimmed V and J ends, which lost 2 bases and 6 bases, there was a span of 5 bases. The germline CDR1 and CDR2 sequences are GTSNPN and SVGIG (reference sequence). The chain's CDR3 is CAWSLANEQFF. For the CDR3, the DNA is TGTGCCTGGAGTTTGGCCAATGAGCAGTTCTTC.

This rearrangement joins TRBV15 to TRBJ1-1; 8 bases fit TRBD1. The CDR3 totals 14 residues. J lost 6 bases, V lost 1 base, and 4 bases had no gene match. Germline CDR1 and CDR2: LNHNV and YYDKDF (reference sequence). The CDR3 region has the DNA TGTGCCACCAGCAGAGGGACAGGGTGGTCTGAAGCTTTCTTT. The encoded protein is CATSRGTGWSEAFF.

This clonotype has a handful of counts. V is TRBV7-6 and J is TRBJ2-7; 9 positions agree with TRBD2. The CDR3 is 15 residues long. With 4 bases clipped from V and 3 bases from J, the junction kept 7 bases outside the gene matches. CDR1 SGHVS and CDR2 FNYEAQ come from the germline V gene. The CDR3 DNA follows: TGTGCCAGCAGCTCCCTAGCGGGGACGGGCTACGAGCAGTACTTC. Its translation is CASSSLAGTGYEQYF.

This clonotype was counted at least ten times. The V and J genes are TRBV7-2 and TRBJ2-1, with D possibly being TRBD2 (6 bases). The ends were cut back, 1 base at V and 6 bases at J, with 16 bases in the middle. Germline V gives CDR1 SGHTA, CDR2 FQGNSA. The CDR3 sequence is 16 residues long. CDR3 amino acids: CASSLVGGPLGNEQFF. The CDR3, as DNA: TGTGCCAGCAGCTTAGTCGGAGGGCCGCTAGGCAATGAGCAGTTCTTC. The complete variable domain, with remaining parts taken from reference TRBV7-2 and TRBJ2-1, reads GAGVSQSPSNKVTEKGKDVELRCDPISGHTALYWYRQSLGQGLEFLIYFQGNSAPDKSGLPSDRFSAERTGGSVSTLTIQRTQQEDSAVYLCASSLVGGPLGNEQFFGPGTRLTVL.

This clonotype was picked up many times. This sequence joins TRBV28 and TRBJ1-1; possibly TRBD1 for D (6 bases). CDR1 and CDR2 from the germline V gene are MDHEN and SYDVKM. V was clipped by 6 bases and J by 0 bases, with 11 bases between them. The CDR3 runs to 14 residues. The CDR3 region has the DNA TGTGCCAGCAGGCTGGACAGTATGAACACTGAAGCTTTCTTT. It is translated as CASRLDSMNTEAFF.

This clonotype appeared many times. This rearrangement joins TRBV7-6 to TRBJ1-1; D gene uncertain. Trimming stripped 5 bases from V and 7 bases from J, with 17 bases between. The CDR3 is 14 amino acids. From germline, CDR1 is SGHVS and CDR2 FNYEAQ. CDR3 amino acids: CASSPPGREGEAFF. CDR3 sequence (DNA): TGTGCCAGCAGCCCCCCCGGGCGCGAGGGTGAAGCTTTCTTT.

The table lists this clonotype with many counts. The chain links TRBV28 to TRBJ2-5; D is perhaps TRBD1 (6 bases). The V gene lost 6 bases and the J gene lost 1 base, with 9 bases spanning the gap. Germline values: CDR1 MDHEN, CDR2 SYDVKM. The CDR3 runs to 13 residues. The CDR3 is CASRWTAQETQYF. The CDR3 bases are TGTGCCAGCAGGTGGACAGCCCAAGAGACCCAGTACTTC.

This clonotype was counted between two and nine times. The V call is TRBV9, the J call TRBJ1-4, with D hard to call. Trimming shortened V by 4 bases and J by 4 bases, and 11 bases separated the two germline ends. Germline CDR1 reads SGDLS; CDR2 reads YYNGEE. There are 14 residues in the CDR3. CDR3 bases: TGTGCCAGCAGCAAATCGGAGAGTAATGAAAAACTGTTTTTT. Protein product: CASSKSESNEKLFF.

This clonotype was seen at least ten times. This chain links TRBV27 with TRBJ2-2; TRBD2 matches at 8 bases. Germline-derived CDR1 and CDR2 are MNHEY and SMNVEV (reference sequence). The CDR3 is 15 amino acids. The trim removed 6 bases at V and 1 base at J, leaving 4 bases unmatched. The DNA for the CDR3 is TGTGCCAGCAGCACCACTAGCGGGAACACCGGGGAGCTGTTTTTT. The encoded protein is CASSTTSGNTGELFF.

Concerning this clonotype: This clone may be a read error of a much larger clone one base away. The chain uses TRBV13 and TRBJ1-6, with D unresolved. The CDR3 is 15 residues long. Germline V gene lookup returns CDR1 PRHDT and CDR2 FYEKMQ (reference sequence). V dropped 5 bases and J dropped 11 bases, with 19 bases sitting between them. Here the CDR3 DNA reads TGTGCCAGCAGCCTCAGACGGGGTACGAATCCACCCCTCCACTTT. Protein product: CASSLRRGTNPPLHF.

This clonotype has a count of ten or more. V gene TRBV7-8 combines with J gene TRBJ2-7; tentatively, D is TRBD2 (5 bases). Trimming cost V 2 bases and J 9 bases, with 14 bases left between them. Looked up from germline, CDR1 is SGHVS and CDR2 is FQNEAQ. This CDR3 has 13 residues. The CDR3 is CASSLSGSDGQYF. The CDR3 DNA reads as TGTGCCAGCAGCTTAAGTGGGAGCGACGGGCAGTACTTC.

This clonotype was picked up many times. This chain links TRBV3-1 with TRBJ2-7, with D possibly TRBD2 on 6 matching bases. CDR1 is LGHDT and CDR2 is YNNKEL in the germline V gene (reference sequence). The CDR3 is 14 residues long. Deletions cut 4 bases from V and 7 bases from J, with 17 bases between. The DNA of the CDR3 is TGTGCCAGCAGCCCCCCTCCGGGGGACGGGGAGCAGTACTTC. Its protein is CASSPPPGDGEQYF.

This clonotype has at least ten counts. The chain links TRBV3-1 to TRBJ2-7; TRBD1 matches 7 bases. The trim removed 0 bases at V and 5 bases at J, leaving 7 bases unmatched. The germline gives CDR1 LGHDT, CDR2 YNNKEL (reference sequence). The CDR3 is made up of 15 amino acids. CDR3 sequence: CASSQDPTGRDEQYF. The CDR3 DNA reads TGTGCCAGCAGCCAAGACCCGACAGGGCGAGACGAGCAGTACTTC.

This chain links TRBV28 with TRBJ2-2; TRBD2 matches 7 bases. CDR1 and CDR2 from the germline V gene are MDHEN and SYDVKM. The J segment lost 6 bases and the V segment lost 6 bases, leaving 16 bases of the junction unmatched. This CDR3 comprises 17 residues. CDR3 bases: TGTGCCAGCAGGCAACAGATCGGGGGAGGGTCGGCCGGGGAGCTGTTTTTT. Translating gives CASRQQIGGGSAGELFF.

This clonotype has a count of ten or more. The chain uses TRBV10-3 and TRBJ2-7, with D perhaps TRBD2 (5 bases). V gave up 6 bases and J gave up 5 bases, with 17 bases separating them. CDR3 length equals 14 residues. Germline assignment: CDR1 ENHRY and CDR2 SYGVKD. The CDR3: CAISGGGSAHEQYF. DNA of the CDR3: TGTGCCATCAGCGGTGGAGGAAGCGCCCACGAGCAGTACTTC.